The T cell receptor (beta chain) described here comes from a study of blood T cell repertoires in COVID-19. Study in general: Whether acute or convalescent, the COVID-19 samples came from the United States, Italy and Spain.

This clone was detected once. The table came from immunoSEQ multiplex PCR; TCRdb's copy has only in-frame clones and leaves some out. Among roughly 330,000 clones listed, about 84% were seen once. This CDR3 contains 14 residues. Germline V CDR1 and CDR2: MDHEN, SYDVKM. The V segment lost 6 bases and the J segment 4 bases; nucleotides outside the gene matches: 7. The V and J genes are TRBV28 and TRBJ2-7; 9 positions agree with TRBD2. The sequencing sample was made of peripheral blood. This sequence originates from a woman aged 45-60 years with acute or convalescent COVID-19. The CDR3: CASRSAGGRYEQYF. The CDR3 DNA reads as TGTGCCAGCAGGTCAGCGGGAGGCAGGTACGAGCAGTACTTC.